This TCR beta chain was sequenced in a study of vaccination effects on CD4 cells after COVID-19. The method was immunoSEQ multiplex PCR; TCRdb's version includes in-frame clones alone and lacks a portion of them. This sample yields tens of thousands of clones, of which 55% to 75% are seen a single time; roughly 10% belongs to the top ten. Sequencing in the ViraFEST assay came after antigen-specific CD4+ T cells had been expanded with viral peptide pools, which were used to stimulate PBMC. Investigators separated out CD4+ T cells once 9 to 11 days of culture had passed. In the vaccine recipients, nucleocapsid antibodies were negative and there was no prior SARS-CoV-2 infection. About this clone itself: The antigen remains unidentified.

The sequencing used CD4+ T cells from PBMCs cultured with HCoV-NL63 spike peptides, collected before COVID-19 vaccination. This TCR came from a human donor who received a COVID-19 vaccine.

The CDR3 sequence: CSVEETEGANEKLFF. For the CDR3, the DNA is TGCAGCGTTGAAGAGACAGAAGGAGCTAATGAAAAACTGTTTTTT. The chain recombines TRBV29-1 with TRBJ1-4, with D maybe TRBD1 (5 bases). CDR3 length: 15 amino acids. Germline loops: CDR1 SQVTM, CDR2 ANQGSEA. Trimming shortened V by 0 bases and J by 3 bases, and 11 bases separated the two germline ends.